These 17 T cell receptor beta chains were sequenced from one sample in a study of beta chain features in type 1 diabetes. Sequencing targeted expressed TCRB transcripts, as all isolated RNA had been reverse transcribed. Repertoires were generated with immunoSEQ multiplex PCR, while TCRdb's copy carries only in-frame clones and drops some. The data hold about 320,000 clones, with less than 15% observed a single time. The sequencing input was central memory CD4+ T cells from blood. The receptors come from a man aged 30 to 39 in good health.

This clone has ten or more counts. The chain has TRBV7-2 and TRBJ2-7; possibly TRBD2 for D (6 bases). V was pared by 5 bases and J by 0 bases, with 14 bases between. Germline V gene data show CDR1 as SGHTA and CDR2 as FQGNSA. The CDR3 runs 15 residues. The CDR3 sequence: CASSPPGAPSYEQYV. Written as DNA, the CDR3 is TGTGCCAGCAGCCCTCCGGGAGCCCCCTCCTACGAGCAGTACGTC.

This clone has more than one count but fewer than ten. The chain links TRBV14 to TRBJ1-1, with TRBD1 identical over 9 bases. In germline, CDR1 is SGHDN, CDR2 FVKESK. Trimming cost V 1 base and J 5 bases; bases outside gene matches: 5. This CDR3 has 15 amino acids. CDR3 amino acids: CASSQVSGQGTEAFF. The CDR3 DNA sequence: TGTGCCAGCAGCCAAGTGTCGGGACAGGGAACTGAAGCTTTCTTT.

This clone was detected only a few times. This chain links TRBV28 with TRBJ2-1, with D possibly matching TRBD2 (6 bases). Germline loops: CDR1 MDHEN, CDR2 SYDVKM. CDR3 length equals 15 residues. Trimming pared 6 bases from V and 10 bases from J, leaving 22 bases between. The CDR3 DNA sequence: TGTGCCAGCAGCCGACGAGGAGGGACTGGGGGAGAGCAGTTCTTC. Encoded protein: CASSRRGGTGGEQFF.

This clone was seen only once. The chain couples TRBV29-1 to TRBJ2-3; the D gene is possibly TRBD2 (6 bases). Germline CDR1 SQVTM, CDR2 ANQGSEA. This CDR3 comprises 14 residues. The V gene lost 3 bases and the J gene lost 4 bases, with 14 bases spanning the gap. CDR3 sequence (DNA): TGCAGCGTTGAGGGAGGACTATCCCCAGATACGCAGTATTTT. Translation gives CSVEGGLSPDTQYF.

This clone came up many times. This CDR3 reads CASSISRLAGRDEQFF. CDR3 in DNA: TGTGCCAGTAGTATATCCCGACTAGCGGGGAGGGATGAGCAGTTCTTC. This sequence joins TRBV19 and TRBJ2-1, with 11 bases lining up with TRBD2. The trim removed 2 bases at V and 8 bases at J, leaving 8 bases unmatched. In germline, CDR1 is LNHDA, CDR2 SQIVND (reference sequence). The CDR3 loop spans 16 amino acids.

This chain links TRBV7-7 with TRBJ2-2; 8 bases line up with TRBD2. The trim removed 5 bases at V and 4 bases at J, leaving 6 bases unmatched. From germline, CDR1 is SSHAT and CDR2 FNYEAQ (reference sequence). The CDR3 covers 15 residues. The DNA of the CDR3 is TGTGCCAGCAGCCCCGGACTAGCTGCCACCGGGGAGCTGTTTTTT. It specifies CASSPGLAATGELFF.

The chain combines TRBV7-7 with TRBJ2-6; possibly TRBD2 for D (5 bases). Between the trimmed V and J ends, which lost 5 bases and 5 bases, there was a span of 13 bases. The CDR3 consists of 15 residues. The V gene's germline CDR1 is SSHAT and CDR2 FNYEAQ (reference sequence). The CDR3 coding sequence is TGTGCCAGCAGCCCGGACTTCGGTAGGGCCAACGTCCTGACTTTC. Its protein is CASSPDFGRANVLTF.

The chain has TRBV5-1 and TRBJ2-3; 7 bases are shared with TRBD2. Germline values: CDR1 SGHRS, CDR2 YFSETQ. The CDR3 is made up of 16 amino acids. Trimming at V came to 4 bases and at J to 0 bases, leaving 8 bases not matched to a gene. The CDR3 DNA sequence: TGCGCCAGCAGCATCGGACTAGAACTTAGCACAGATACGCAGTATTTT. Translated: CASSIGLELSTDTQYF.

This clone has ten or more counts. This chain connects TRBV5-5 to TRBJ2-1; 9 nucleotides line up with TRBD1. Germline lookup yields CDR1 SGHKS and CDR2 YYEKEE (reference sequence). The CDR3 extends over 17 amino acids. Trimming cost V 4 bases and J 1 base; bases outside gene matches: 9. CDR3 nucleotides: TGTGCCAGCAGCGTCAACCCACAGGGGGCGTCCTACAATGAGCAGTTCTTC. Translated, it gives CASSVNPQGASYNEQFF.

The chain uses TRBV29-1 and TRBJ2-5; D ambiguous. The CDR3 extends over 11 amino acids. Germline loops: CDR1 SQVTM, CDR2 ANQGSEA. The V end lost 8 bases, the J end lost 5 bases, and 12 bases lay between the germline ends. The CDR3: CSQFLGETQYF. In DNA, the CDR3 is TGCAGCCAATTCTTAGGGGAGACCCAGTACTTC.

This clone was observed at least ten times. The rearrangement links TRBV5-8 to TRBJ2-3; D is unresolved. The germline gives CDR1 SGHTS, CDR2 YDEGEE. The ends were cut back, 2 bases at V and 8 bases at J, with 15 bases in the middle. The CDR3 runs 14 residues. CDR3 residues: CASSLSTGTGTQYF. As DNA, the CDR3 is TGTGCCAGCAGCTTATCTACGGGCACCGGTACGCAGTATTTT. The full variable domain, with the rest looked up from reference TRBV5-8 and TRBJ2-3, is EAGVTQSPTHLIKTRGQQATLRCSPISGHTSVYWYQQALGLGLQFLLWYDEGEERNRGNFPPRFSGRQFPNYSSELNVNALELEDSALYLCASSLSTGTGTQYFGPGTRLTVL.

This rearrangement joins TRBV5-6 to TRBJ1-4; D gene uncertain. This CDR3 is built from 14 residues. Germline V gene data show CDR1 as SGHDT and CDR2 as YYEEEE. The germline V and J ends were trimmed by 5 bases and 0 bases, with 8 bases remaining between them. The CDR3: CASSIASTNEKLFF. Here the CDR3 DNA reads TGTGCCAGCAGTATAGCTTCAACTAATGAAAAACTGTTTTTT.

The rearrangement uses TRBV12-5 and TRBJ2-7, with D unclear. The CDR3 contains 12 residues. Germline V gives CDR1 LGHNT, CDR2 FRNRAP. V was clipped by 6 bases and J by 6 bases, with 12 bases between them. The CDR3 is CASGPMVFEQYV. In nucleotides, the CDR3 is TGTGCTAGTGGCCCGATGGTCTTCGAGCAGTACGTC.

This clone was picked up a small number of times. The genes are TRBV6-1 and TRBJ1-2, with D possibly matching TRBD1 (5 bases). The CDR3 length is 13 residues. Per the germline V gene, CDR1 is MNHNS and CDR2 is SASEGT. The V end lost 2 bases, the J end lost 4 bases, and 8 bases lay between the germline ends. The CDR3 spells CASSETGAYGYTF. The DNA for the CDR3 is TGTGCCAGCAGTGAAACAGGAGCCTATGGCTACACCTTC.

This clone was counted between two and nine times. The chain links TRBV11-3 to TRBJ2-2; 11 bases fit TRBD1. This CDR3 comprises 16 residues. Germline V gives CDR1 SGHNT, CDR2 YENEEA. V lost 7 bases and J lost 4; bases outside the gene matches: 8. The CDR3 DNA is TGTGCCAGCATCACAACCGGGACAGGGGGCACCGGGGAGCTGTTTTTT. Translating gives CASITTGTGGTGELFF.

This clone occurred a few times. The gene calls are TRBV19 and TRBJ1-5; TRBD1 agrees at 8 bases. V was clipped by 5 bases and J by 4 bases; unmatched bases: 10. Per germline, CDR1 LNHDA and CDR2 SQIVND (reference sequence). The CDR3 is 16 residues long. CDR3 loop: CASSPESGGTNQPQHF. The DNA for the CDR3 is TGTGCCAGTAGTCCCGAGTCAGGGGGCACGAATCAGCCCCAGCATTTT.

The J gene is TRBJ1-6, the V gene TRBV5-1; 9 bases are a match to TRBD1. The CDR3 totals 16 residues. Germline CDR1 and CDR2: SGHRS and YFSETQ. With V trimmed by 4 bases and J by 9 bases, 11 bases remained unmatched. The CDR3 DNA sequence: TGCGCCAGCAGCACCCCGGACAGGGGAAACGGTTCACCCCTCCACTTT. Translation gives CASSTPDRGNGSPLHF. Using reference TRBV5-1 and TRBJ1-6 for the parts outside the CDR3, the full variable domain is KAGVTQTPRYLIKTRGQQVTLSCSPISGHRSVSWYQQTPGQGLQFLFEYFSETQRNKGNFPGRFSGRQFSNSRSEMNVSTLELGDSALYLCASSTPDRGNGSPLHFGNGTRLTVT.